This passage covers 31 T cell receptor beta chains from one sample sequenced in a study of shared clonotypes between healthy human individuals. The table came from immunoSEQ multiplex PCR; TCRdb's copy has only in-frame clones and leaves some out. The sample lists fewer than 850,000 clones; about two thirds were seen once. The specimen sequenced was memory CD4+ T cells sorted from blood. Specified subset: CD45RA-negative fraction. Receptors were obtained from a woman aged 25 to 39 in good health.

This clone was recorded a few times. The chain is built from TRBV5-1 and TRBJ2-7; 7 bases line up with TRBD2. Germline CDR1 is SGHRS and CDR2 is YFSETQ. The junction had 18 bases not matched to a gene; V was cut back by 4 bases and J by 8 bases. The CDR3 sequence is 16 residues long. In nucleotides, the CDR3 is TGCGCCAGCAGCCCCACTAGGTGGGAGGGCCAACCGCAGCAGTACTTC. Translating it yields CASSPTRWEGQPQQYF.

The sample holds one count of this clone. This chain connects TRBV25-1 to TRBJ2-5; D is possibly TRBD2 (6 bases). CDR1 and CDR2 from the germline V gene are MGHDK and SYGVNS. Trimming stripped 4 bases from V and 4 bases from J, with 13 bases between. This CDR3 has 14 residues. The CDR3 reads CASSGRAGGETQYF. CDR3 bases: TGTGCCAGCAGTGGCCGGGCCGGGGGAGAGACCCAGTACTTC.

The sample holds one count of this clone. The J gene is TRBJ1-1, the V gene TRBV27, with D perhaps TRBD1 (5 bases). Germline V gene sequence: CDR1 MNHEY, CDR2 SMNVEV (reference sequence). Trimming pared 7 bases from V and 5 bases from J, leaving 17 bases between. This CDR3 spans 14 amino acids. CDR3 DNA sequence: TGTGCCAGCACCCCCGGATGGGGGGAAACTGAAGCTTTCTTT. Translation: CASTPGWGETEAFF.

V and J are TRBV10-3 and TRBJ2-7; 9 nucleotides line up with TRBD1. The V gene end was trimmed by 6 bases and the J gene end by 6 bases; junction bases not matched to a gene: 9. CDR3 length: 14 amino acids. The germline V gene encodes CDR1 ENHRY and CDR2 SYGVKD. The CDR3 DNA follows: TGTGCCATCAGCCCCCGGGACAGGGATTGCGAGCAGTACTTC. As protein: CAISPRDRDCEQYF.

The V and J genes are TRBV28 and TRBJ1-5; the D is unclear. This CDR3 has 14 residues. Germline V gene lookup returns CDR1 MDHEN and CDR2 SYDVKM. The ends were cut back, 3 bases at V and 5 bases at J, with 11 bases in the middle. CDR3 DNA: TGTGCCAGCAGTTTCCGACCCCATCATCAGCCCCAGCATTTT. Residues: CASSFRPHHQPQHF.

The gene calls are TRBV18 and TRBJ2-7; D ambiguous. The CDR3 runs 14 residues. From germline, CDR1 is KGHSH and CDR2 LQKENI. The ends were cut back, 0 bases at V and 6 bases at J, with 12 bases in the middle. CDR3 bases: TGTGCCAGCTCACCACCGAGGAGTAGGCTCGAGCAGTACTTC. It codes for CASSPPRSRLEQYF.

The gene calls are TRBV4-2 and TRBJ2-5; 13 bases agree with TRBD2. Germline CDR1 LGHNA, CDR2 YNFKEQ. This CDR3 contains 14 residues. V dropped 4 bases and J dropped 6; count of bases not matched to a gene: 2. The CDR3 is CASSPTSGRQTQYF. CDR3 nucleotide sequence: TGTGCCAGCAGCCCGACTAGCGGGAGGCAGACCCAGTACTTC.

This chain joins TRBV28 and TRBJ2-7; D is unresolved. There are 12 residues in the CDR3. Per germline, CDR1 MDHEN and CDR2 SYDVKM. Trimming pared 5 bases from V and 3 bases from J, leaving 8 bases between. CDR3 nucleotide sequence: TGTGCCAGCAGTCCCTACCGCTACGAGCAGTACTTC. It is translated as CASSPYRYEQYF.

The chain joins TRBV5-1 to TRBJ1-5, with D hard to call. This CDR3 has 13 residues. CDR1 is SGHRS and CDR2 is YFSETQ in the germline V gene. Trimming cost V 1 base and J 6 bases, with 8 bases left between them. The CDR3 DNA reads as TGCGCCAGCAGCTTGACACCGGGTCAGCCCCAGCATTTT. This gives the protein CASSLTPGQPQHF.

The V gene is TRBV11-2, the J gene TRBJ1-4, with D possibly matching TRBD1 (6 bases). The CDR3 runs 16 residues. Per germline, CDR1 SGHAT and CDR2 FQNNGV. With 5 bases removed from V and 10 bases from J, the gap between germline ends came to 23 bases. As DNA, the CDR3 is TGTGCCAGCAGCCCCTCCTTTGGCAGGGGCCTAGGAAAACTGTTTTTT. Its protein is CASSPSFGRGLGKLFF.

This clone was seen a handful of times. The chain is built from TRBV2 and TRBJ2-3; tentatively, D is TRBD2 (6 bases). The CDR3 is 16 amino acids. Trimming shortened V by 4 bases and J by 0 bases, and 14 bases separated the two germline ends. The germline gives CDR1 SNHLY, CDR2 FYNNEI. CDR3: CASSVQLAHSTDTQYF. The CDR3 nucleotides read TGTGCCAGCAGTGTACAGCTAGCGCATAGCACAGATACGCAGTATTTT.

The chain combines TRBV19 with TRBJ1-1; D uncertain. This CDR3 is built from 15 residues. The V end was cut by 1 base, the J end by 1 base, with 10 bases between. The germline gives CDR1 LNHDA, CDR2 SQIVND (reference sequence). The CDR3 loop is CASSIVYSENTEAFF. The CDR3 bases are TGTGCCAGTAGTATAGTTTATTCGGAGAACACTGAAGCTTTCTTT.

V and J are TRBV27 and TRBJ1-2; 10 bases are a match to TRBD1. CDR1 is MNHEY and CDR2 is SMNVEV in the germline V gene (reference sequence). The CDR3 runs 16 residues. Trimming cost V 7 bases and J 0 bases; bases outside gene matches: 8. The DNA for the CDR3 is TGTGCCAGCAACCCCGGGGGGACAGGGGCTAACTATGGCTACACCTTC. Encoded protein: CASNPGGTGANYGYTF.

The V gene is TRBV18, the J gene TRBJ2-7, with D maybe TRBD2 (6 bases). The germline gives CDR1 KGHSH, CDR2 LQKENI. V dropped 3 bases and J dropped 3 bases, with 12 bases sitting between them. CDR3 size: 14 residues. CDR3 loop: CASSPGLDRYEQYF. CDR3 bases: TGTGCCAGCTCACCGGGACTTGACCGCTACGAGCAGTACTTC.

The gene calls are TRBV7-9 and TRBJ1-1; D gene ambiguous. CDR1 SEHNR and CDR2 FQNEAQ come from the germline V gene (reference sequence). This CDR3 has 13 amino acids. Trimming cost V 3 bases and J 9 bases, with 14 bases left between them. CDR3 coding DNA: TGTGCCAGCAGCTTCTCCGGGGAAGGAAAAGCTTTCTTT. Its translation: CASSFSGEGKAFF.

The CDR3: CASSKAGAVDRYEQYF. The CDR3 nucleotides read TGTGCCAGCAGCAAAGCCGGGGCAGTGGACCGTTACGAGCAGTACTTC. The chain recombines TRBV21-1 with TRBJ2-7. TRBV21-1 is a known pseudogene. This CDR3 has 16 amino acids.

This clone was seen a few times. The CDR3 here is CASSKGTEGTGELFF. The CDR3, as DNA: TGCGCCAGCAGCAAGGGGACAGAGGGGACCGGGGAGCTGTTTTTT. The V call is TRBV5-1, the J call TRBJ2-2, with 7 bases matching TRBD1. Germline-derived CDR1 and CDR2 are SGHRS and YFSETQ. The J segment lost 5 bases and the V segment lost 4 bases, leaving 8 bases of the junction unmatched. The CDR3 contains 15 residues.

This clone was counted once. The chain is built from TRBV2 and TRBJ2-1, with 11 bases that match TRBD1. The V gene end was trimmed by 2 bases and the J gene end by 9 bases; junction bases not matched to a gene: 12. Germline V gene sequence: CDR1 SNHLY, CDR2 FYNNEI. The CDR3 runs to 17 residues. The CDR3 loop reads CASSERDRGTSYSEQFF. CDR3 nucleotides: TGTGCCAGCAGTGAAAGGGACAGGGGGACTAGCTATAGTGAGCAGTTCTTC.

The sample holds a few counts of this clone. Here the CDR3 reads CASSQVQRIYGYTF. DNA for the CDR3: TGCGCCAGCAGCCAAGTACAGCGTATCTATGGCTACACCTTC. This rearrangement joins TRBV4-1 to TRBJ1-2; D remains ambiguous. Germline CDR1 reads MGHRA; CDR2 reads YSYEKL. Trimming took 1 base from V and 4 from J, leaving 10 bases between them. This CDR3 has 14 amino acids.

The chain joins TRBV4-1 to TRBJ2-4; 7 positions agree with TRBD1. Germline CDR1 and CDR2: MGHRA and YSYEKL. V lost 0 bases to trimming and J lost 14 bases; unmatched junction nucleotides: 7. The CDR3 runs to 13 residues. CDR3 sequence reads: CASSQDQGTAEYF. CDR3 DNA: TGCGCCAGCAGCCAAGATCAGGGGACAGCGGAGTACTTC.

The CDR3 nucleotides are TGTGCCAGCGGTGAGCGGAAAGAGACCCAGTACTTC. This encodes CASGERKETQYF. The chain joins TRBV6-5 to TRBJ2-5; D might be TRBD2 (5 bases). The CDR3 consists of 12 residues. From germline, CDR1 is MNHEY and CDR2 SVGAGI. Trimming took off 8 bases at V and 3 bases at J, with 10 bases between the two ends.

The CDR3 sequence: CASTPPGTGINYGYTF. DNA for the CDR3: TGTGCCAGCACACCACCCGGGACAGGGATTAACTATGGCTACACCTTC. The chain has TRBV28 and TRBJ1-2; 9 nucleotides agree with TRBD1. After removal of 7 bases from V and 1 base from J, the junction contained 10 bases not matched to a gene. The germline V gene has CDR1 MDHEN and CDR2 SYDVKM. There are 16 residues in the CDR3.

V usage is TRBV9 and J usage is TRBJ2-7; 7 nucleotides match TRBD2. The trim removed 2 bases at V and 0 bases at J, leaving 2 bases unmatched. The CDR3 sequence is 14 residues long. CDR1 SGDLS and CDR2 YYNGEE come from the germline V gene. CDR3 nucleotides: TGTGCCAGCAGCGTCCGGGACTACTCCTACGAGCAGTACTTC. Residues: CASSVRDYSYEQYF.

V gene TRBV4-2 combines with J gene TRBJ2-1, with 13 bases fitting TRBD2. CDR1 and CDR2 from the germline V gene are LGHNA and YNFKEQ. There are 20 residues in the CDR3. The V segment lost 2 bases and the J segment 4 bases; nucleotides outside the gene matches: 14. The CDR3 nucleotides are TGTGCCAGCAGCCAATCTCCCGGGACTAGCGGGAAACCTCTGTACAATGAGCAGTTCTTC. Translation: CASSQSPGTSGKPLYNEQFF.

V is TRBV2 and J is TRBJ1-3; tentatively, D is TRBD1 (6 bases). The CDR3 is 14 residues long. V lost 5 bases and J 3 bases, leaving 11 bases between the germline ends. The germline V gene encodes CDR1 SNHLY and CDR2 FYNNEI. The CDR3 loop is CASSSRGNGNTIYF. In DNA, the CDR3 is TGTGCCAGCAGTTCCAGGGGAAATGGAAACACCATATATTTT.

This clone was detected only once. The chain joins TRBV27 to TRBJ2-7; the match to TRBD1 covers 9 bases. Germline CDR1 reads MNHEY; CDR2 reads SMNVEV (reference sequence). The CDR3 is 17 residues long. V trimming: 4 bases; J trimming: 1 base; junction bases outside the gene matches: 11. The CDR3 DNA reads as TGTGCCAGCAGTTCATTTATTACCGGGACAGGGTCCTACGAGCAGTACTTC. As protein: CASSSFITGTGSYEQYF.

The chain joins TRBV4-1 to TRBJ2-1; 10 bases map to TRBD2. The CDR3 spans 15 residues. Per germline, CDR1 MGHRA and CDR2 YSYEKL. The trim removed 5 bases at V and 5 bases at J, leaving 6 bases unmatched. CDR3 coding DNA: TGCGCCAGCAGCTACGCCGGGACTAGCGACAATGAGCAGTTCTTC. Protein sequence: CASSYAGTSDNEQFF.

The rearrangement uses TRBV7-9 and TRBJ2-7; 7 bases line up with TRBD2. The CDR3 contains 14 residues. V shed 3 bases and J 2 bases; nucleotides not matched to a gene: 4. Germline assignment: CDR1 SEHNR and CDR2 FQNEAQ (reference sequence). The DNA for the CDR3 is TGTGCCAGCAGCTTTCTAGCGGCCCCCTACGAGCAGTACTTC. Residues: CASSFLAAPYEQYF.

The chain employs TRBV19 and TRBJ2-1; 11 bases agree with TRBD2. The CDR3 consists of 15 residues. The V and J ends lost 4 bases and 6 bases, in that order; junction bases with no gene match: 5. Germline V gene lookup returns CDR1 LNHDA and CDR2 SQIVND (reference sequence). The CDR3, as DNA: TGTGCCAGTAGTAGCTCTGGGACTAGCGGCAATGAGCAGTTCTTC. Protein product: CASSSSGTSGNEQFF.

The chain carries TRBV30 and TRBJ2-5; tentative D call: TRBD2 (6 bases). The assigned J gene may be wrong: the sequence end matches TRBJ2-7 better. Germline loops: CDR1 GTSNPN, CDR2 SVGIG (reference sequence). The CDR3 extends over 15 amino acids. CDR3 sequence (DNA): TGTGCCTGCCAGGACAAGGTCCGATTCGGGGGCGAGCAGTACTTC. Translating it yields CACQDKVRFGGEQYF.

This rearrangement joins TRBV5-1 to TRBJ1-2; TRBD1 matches 11 bases. Per germline, CDR1 SGHRS and CDR2 YFSETQ. V lost 3 bases and J lost 9; bases outside the gene matches: 4. This CDR3 spans 13 amino acids. The CDR3 loop reads CASSWDRGFRYTF. CDR3 nucleotides: TGCGCCAGCAGCTGGGACAGGGGGTTTCGCTACACCTTC.